Each of the 26 T cell receptor beta chains below was sequenced from the same sample in a study of blood T cell repertoires in COVID-19 (dated by TCRdb to 2019 to 2021). Receptor amplification or capture employed the immunoSEQ multiplex PCR assay. As stored in TCRdb, this immuneACCESS dataset retains in-frame rearrangements with V and J assigned. A fraction of the clones does not appear; measured against another copy, unresolved V genes explain less than half of the discrepancy, and the remainder lacks a known reason. Present in this sample are a few hundred thousand clones, roughly 83% of which were seen just once. The ten biggest clones cover about 1.6% of the sample. Sequenced input: peripheral blood. The origin of the receptors is a woman between 45 and 60 years old with acute or convalescent COVID-19.

This clone was counted a single time. CDR3: CASSSEYQETQYF. CDR3 sequence (DNA): TGCGCCAGCAGCTCTGAGTACCAAGAGACCCAGTACTTC. The chain has TRBV5-1 and TRBJ2-5; no firm D call. Per the germline V gene, CDR1 is SGHRS and CDR2 is YFSETQ. CDR3 length: 13 amino acids. Trimming removed 3 bases from V and 0 bases from J, with 6 bases in between.

This clone has a handful of counts. The chain is built from TRBV7-2 and TRBJ2-7; D might be TRBD2 (6 bases). CDR3 length equals 13 residues. Trimming shortened V by 2 bases and J by 4 bases, and 9 bases separated the two germline ends. Per germline, CDR1 SGHTA and CDR2 FQGNSA. The CDR3 DNA is TGTGCCAGCAGCTTATACCGGGGGTACGAGCAGTACTTC. Its translation: CASSLYRGYEQYF.

This chain uses TRBV7-3 with TRBJ2-5; 12 positions agree with TRBD2. The CDR3 covers 16 residues. V was pared by 2 bases and J by 2 bases, with 3 bases of the junction left unmatched. Germline V gene sequence: CDR1 SGHTA, CDR2 FQGTGA. The CDR3 coding sequence is TGTGCCAGCAGCTTACGACTAGCGGGAGAACAAGAGACCCAGTACTTC. This encodes CASSLRLAGEQETQYF.

This clone was seen once. The chain carries TRBV9 and TRBJ1-1, with D perhaps TRBD1 (6 bases). The ends were cut back, 3 bases at V and 5 bases at J, with 17 bases in the middle. The CDR3 covers 15 residues. The V gene's germline CDR1 is SGDLS and CDR2 YYNGEE. The CDR3 DNA reads as TGTGCCAGCAGCGGCCATCCACAGGGTGGGACTGAAGCTTTCTTT. This sequence encodes CASSGHPQGGTEAFF.

The J gene is TRBJ2-3, the V gene TRBV19; the D gene is possibly TRBD1 (7 bases). Germline-derived CDR1 and CDR2 are LNHDA and SQIVND (reference sequence). The V end lost 2 bases, the J end lost 4 bases, and 16 bases lay between the germline ends. The CDR3 has 16 amino acids. The CDR3 loop is CASSITSQGGSDTQYF. The CDR3 DNA is TGTGCCAGTAGTATAACGTCGCAGGGGGGTTCAGATACGCAGTATTTT.

This sequence joins TRBV11-2 and TRBJ2-1; 10 positions agree with TRBD2. Trimming took 3 bases from V and 8 from J; bases not matched to a gene: 13. The CDR3 covers 17 residues. Germline V lookup: CDR1 SGHAT, CDR2 FQNNGV. DNA of the CDR3: TGTGCCAGCAGCTTCCTATTAGCGGGAGGACGGGGCCATGAGCAGTTCTTC. Residues: CASSFLLAGGRGHEQFF.

The sample holds one count of this clone. The CDR3 DNA follows: TGCGCCAGCAGTGGACTAGCGGGTGCGAACACCGGGGAGCTGTTTTTT. This sequence encodes CASSGLAGANTGELFF. The V call is TRBV5-1, the J call TRBJ2-2; 11 nucleotides match TRBD2. Germline CDR1 is SGHRS and CDR2 is YFSETQ. CDR3 size: 16 residues. The V segment lost 5 bases and the J segment 0 bases; nucleotides outside the gene matches: 3.

This chain uses TRBV10-3 with TRBJ2-7, with 9 bases matching TRBD1. Germline trimming cut 8 bases from V and 5 bases from J; bases unmatched to any gene: 7. CDR3 length: 13 residues. From germline, CDR1 is ENHRY and CDR2 SYGVKD. The CDR3 DNA reads TGTGCCATCGGATTGGGACAGGGCGACGAGCAGTACTTC. Translation: CAIGLGQGDEQYF.

Only one count was recorded for this clone. The genes are TRBV29-1 and TRBJ2-7; D is possibly TRBD1 (6 bases). Germline lookup yields CDR1 SQVTM and CDR2 ANQGSEA. V lost 7 bases, J lost 5 bases, and 18 bases lay in between. This CDR3 is 13 amino acids long. The chain's CDR3 is CSAPGVGGHEQYF. CDR3 DNA sequence: TGCAGCGCCCCCGGGGTAGGGGGACACGAGCAGTACTTC.

In this sample, this clone turned up once. The J gene is TRBJ2-5, the V gene TRBV19; D remains ambiguous. Trimming took off 0 bases at V and 2 bases at J, with 4 bases between the two ends. The CDR3 has 13 amino acids. From germline, CDR1 is LNHDA and CDR2 SQIVND (reference sequence). CDR3 region: CASSIDEQETQYF. CDR3 bases: TGTGCCAGTAGTATAGACGAGCAAGAGACCCAGTACTTC.

The gene calls are TRBV4-3 and TRBJ2-2; 8 bases match TRBD1. CDR1 is LGHNA and CDR2 is YSLEER in the germline V gene. V was pared by 1 base and J by 3 bases, with 10 bases of the junction left unmatched. The CDR3 totals 18 residues. CDR3 sequence: CASSQGPGQVGDTGELFF. CDR3 in DNA: TGCGCCAGCAGCCAAGGCCCGGGACAGGTGGGGGACACCGGGGAGCTGTTTTTT.

This chain uses TRBV28 with TRBJ2-7, with 9 bases aligning to TRBD1. CDR3 length equals 17 residues. V shed 4 bases and J 6 bases; nucleotides not matched to a gene: 16. CDR1 is MDHEN and CDR2 is SYDVKM in the germline V gene. CDR3 residues: CASSSATTGGWGGEQYF. The CDR3 nucleotides read TGTGCCAGCAGTTCCGCCACCACAGGGGGCTGGGGAGGCGAGCAGTACTTC.

V usage is TRBV18 and J usage is TRBJ2-7; possibly TRBD1 for D (5 bases). Germline lookup yields CDR1 KGHSH and CDR2 LQKENI. This CDR3 region has 14 residues. Trimming cost V 6 bases and J 4 bases, with 16 bases left between them. The CDR3 region has the DNA TGTGCCAGCTCCATAGGACAAGGGATGTACGAGCAGTACTTC. It yields the protein CASSIGQGMYEQYF.

The rearrangement uses TRBV28 and TRBJ2-1; D gene ambiguous. The germline V gene has CDR1 MDHEN and CDR2 SYDVKM. The V end lost 6 bases, the J end lost 0 bases, and 12 bases lay between the germline ends. CDR3 length equals 15 residues. The CDR3 is CASSRVSGSYNEQFF. The DNA for the CDR3 is TGTGCCAGCAGCCGCGTATCGGGCTCCTACAATGAGCAGTTCTTC.

V usage is TRBV3-1 (or the pseudogene TRBV3-2) and J usage is TRBJ1-3, with D possibly matching TRBD1 (5 bases). Trimming shortened V by 4 bases and J by 0 bases, and 13 bases separated the two germline ends. From germline, CDR1 is LGHDT and CDR2 YNNKEL (reference sequence). The CDR3 sequence is 16 residues long. For the CDR3, the DNA is TGTGCCAGCAGCCTGAACAGACAGAGCTCTGGAAACACCATATATTTT. Amino acids: CASSLNRQSSGNTIYF.

The chain is built from TRBV20-1 and TRBJ2-7; the match to TRBD2 covers 8 bases. Germline V lookup: CDR1 DFQATT, CDR2 SNEGSKA (reference sequence). The CDR3 contains 13 residues. V was pared by 3 bases and J by 2 bases, with 3 bases of the junction left unmatched. The CDR3 DNA sequence: TGCAGTGCTAGTAGCGGGATCCCCTACGAGCAGTACTTC. Its translation is CSASSGIPYEQYF.

This clone was detected only once. The chain carries TRBV5-1 and TRBJ1-5, with D possibly TRBD1 on 5 matching bases. Between the trimmed V and J ends, which lost 0 bases and 0 bases, there was a span of 13 bases. Germline values: CDR1 SGHRS, CDR2 YFSETQ. The CDR3 extends over 17 amino acids. The CDR3 protein is CASSLEDILDSNQPQHF. CDR3 in DNA: TGCGCCAGCAGCTTGGAGGACATTCTAGATAGCAATCAGCCCCAGCATTTT.

V usage is TRBV18 and J usage is TRBJ1-5; D gene unclear. V was trimmed by 3 bases and J by 4 bases, leaving 13 bases between them. This CDR3 region has 15 residues. Germline CDR1 reads KGHSH; CDR2 reads LQKENI. In DNA, the CDR3 is TGTGCCAGCTCACCCTTTGGGCAGCAGAATCAGCCCCAGCATTTT. This translates into CASSPFGQQNQPQHF.

The rearrangement links TRBV7-9 to TRBJ2-3; no firm D call. The V end lost 5 bases, the J end lost 4 bases, and 7 bases lay between the germline ends. This CDR3 region has 12 residues. Germline CDR1 SEHNR, CDR2 FQNEAQ (reference sequence). CDR3 sequence reads: CASSPRADTQYF. The CDR3 bases are TGTGCCAGCAGCCCTCGGGCAGATACGCAGTATTTT.

The chain has TRBV11-2 and TRBJ1-5; 8 nucleotides match TRBD1. Germline V lookup: CDR1 SGHAT, CDR2 FQNNGV. The junction had 1 base not matched to a gene; V was cut back by 5 bases and J by 1 base. This CDR3 spans 14 amino acids. CDR3 in amino acids: CASSAGGSNQPQHF. The CDR3 DNA reads as TGTGCCAGCAGCGCAGGGGGCAGCAATCAGCCCCAGCATTTT.

In nucleotides, the CDR3 is TGTGCCAGCAGTCCAGGACAGGGGGTTTTTAGCTCCTACAATGAGCAGTTCTTC. Amino acid sequence: CASSPGQGVFSSYNEQFF. The V call is TRBV28, the J call TRBJ2-1; TRBD1 matches 10 bases. The CDR3 sequence is 18 residues long. J was trimmed by 0 bases and V by 5 bases; bases with no gene match: 10. Germline V CDR1 and CDR2: MDHEN, SYDVKM.

This chain links TRBV11-2 with TRBJ1-5; TRBD1 aligns across 8 bases. Germline-derived CDR1 and CDR2 are SGHAT and FQNNGV. J gave up 2 bases and V 0 bases, and 0 bases lay outside the gene matches. The CDR3 length is 15 residues. CDR3 residues: CASSLEGQGNQPQHF. The CDR3 DNA follows: TGTGCCAGCAGCTTAGAGGGACAGGGCAATCAGCCCCAGCATTTT.

On this clone itself: Within the sample, other DNA sequences also encode this same CDR3. V usage is TRBV18 and J usage is TRBJ1-1, with D perhaps TRBD1 (5 bases). V lost 3 bases and J 1 base, leaving 9 bases between the germline ends. The CDR3 contains 14 residues. Per the germline V gene, CDR1 is KGHSH and CDR2 is LQKENI. CDR3 in amino acids: CASSPSTGNTEAFF. CDR3 nucleotides: TGTGCCAGCTCACCCTCCACAGGGAACACTGAAGCTTTCTTT. Using reference TRBV18 and TRBJ1-1 for the parts outside the CDR3, the full variable domain is NAGVMQNPRHLVRRRGQEARLRCSPMKGHSHVYWYRQLPEEGLKFMVYLQKENIIDESGMPKERFSAEFPKEGPSILRIQQVVRGDSAAYFCASSPSTGNTEAFFGQGTRLTVV.

The chain recombines TRBV5-1 with TRBJ2-7, with 8 nucleotides matching TRBD1. Germline loops: CDR1 SGHRS, CDR2 YFSETQ. The CDR3 has 15 residues. J lost 3 bases, V lost 4 bases, and 9 bases had no gene match. The DNA for the CDR3 is TGCGCCAGCAGCCGAGGACAGGACAGGGTCTACGAGCAGTACTTC. Translating gives CASSRGQDRVYEQYF. The full variable domain, its missing parts supplied by reference TRBV5-1 and TRBJ2-7, is KAGVTQTPRYLIKTRGQQVTLSCSPISGHRSVSWYQQTPGQGLQFLFEYFSETQRNKGNFPGRFSGRQFSNSRSEMNVSTLELGDSALYLCASSRGQDRVYEQYFGPGTRLTVT.

This chain uses TRBV7-9 with TRBJ1-2; 8 bases agree with TRBD1. Germline loops: CDR1 SEHNR, CDR2 FQNEAQ (reference sequence). Unmatched junction bases numbered 2, after V lost 5 bases and J lost 6 bases. The CDR3 runs to 12 residues. This CDR3 reads CASSRQGHGYTF. For the CDR3, the DNA is TGTGCCAGCAGCAGACAGGGGCATGGCTACACCTTC.

The V and J genes are TRBV4-3 and TRBJ2-5, with 7 bases lining up with TRBD1. Germline CDR1 and CDR2: LGHNA and YSLEER. Trimming took 1 base from V and 2 from J; bases not matched to a gene: 1. The CDR3 has 14 residues. The CDR3 here is CASSQGTGQETQYF. As DNA, the CDR3 is TGCGCCAGCAGCCAAGGGACAGGACAAGAGACCCAGTACTTC.